The present T cell receptor beta chain was sequenced within a study of cytomegalovirus exposure and HLA in healthy donors. Study findings and constraints: In the analysis, some V segments, TRBV6-2 and TRBV6-3 included, were excluded as indistinguishable. It was in a later analysis that TCR association rates were seen to vary by HLA locus, highest for DRB1 and lowest for HLA-C. Being productive about 90% or about 30% of the time was typical of most TCR beta V segments in an earlier analysis.

The germline CDR1 and CDR2 sequences are MNHNS and SASEGT. This CDR3 has 13 residues. V dropped 6 bases and J dropped 8 bases, with 16 bases sitting between them. This clone was seen more than once but under ten times. Its cognate antigen is unknown. The primer mix had 60 Vbeta and 13 Jbeta primers. Data came from immunoSEQ multiplex PCR; TCRdb stores just in-frame clones and leaves some out. The table shows 90,000 to 130,000 clones, with about 70% occurring only once. The genes are TRBV6-1 and TRBJ1-2; the D gene is possibly TRBD1 (6 bases). Sequencing was done on a sample of PBMCs. The sequence derives from a woman under 40 in good health and CMV-seronegative. CDR3 bases: TGTGCCAGCAGAGCAGGGGAGTTGGGCGGCTACACCTTC. Encoded protein: CASRAGELGGYTF.